What follows describes a single T cell receptor beta chain. This entry belongs to a study of T cell repertoires in cytomegalovirus infection. The CDR3 contains 16 residues. V was cut by 8 bases and J by 8 bases, with 26 bases left in between. A single record per CDR3 protein comes from TCRdb applying MiXCR to the reads. In the table there are some 230,000 distinct CDR3 sequences, 20% to 25% of which are singletons. The TCR sequence derives from a human donor in good health (CMV status not recorded). Some clones in this sample may be carry-over from other donors' samples. V is TRBV5-3 and J is TRBJ2-4, with D possibly being TRBD2 (5 bases). TRBV5-3 is given ORF status, its function remaining uncertain. Sequencing was performed on CD8+ T cells from PBMCs. The CDR3 loop reads CASSPRGGDLNYIQYF. The CDR3 DNA reads as TGTGCCAGCAGCCCACGGGGTGGTGACCTAAACTACATTCAGTACTTC.